The clone carrying this T cell receptor (beta chain) was found many times. As yet, its antigen is unknown. This entry belongs to a study of metastatic and nonmetastatic thyroid tumors. Study information: Comparative analysis of repertoires was undertaken across blood and tumor or nodule tissue obtained from malignant and benign thyroid patients.

Study-wide points: For both blood and tumor, malignant thyroid tumors reportedly showed significantly higher TCR beta diversity than benign nodules did.

Patients were all untreated before their thyroid surgery. CDR3 length equals 15 residues. Looked up from germline, CDR1 is DFQATT and CDR2 is SNEGSKA (reference sequence). V gave up 1 base and J gave up 4 bases; unmatched junction bases: 9. TCRdb re-clonotyped the PCR reads through MiXCR. This table has around 40,000 clones, about 17% appearing once. Sequenced sample: blood. This TCR was recovered from a male donor with papillary thyroid cancer or a benign thyroid nodule (not recorded which). Some clones in this sample may be carry-over from other donors' samples. The V gene is TRBV20-1, the J gene TRBJ2-7; TRBD2 aligns across 8 bases. The CDR3 reads CSARGFREGKYEQYF. In DNA, the CDR3 is TGCAGTGCTAGAGGTTTTCGGGAGGGCAAGTACGAGCAGTACTTC.